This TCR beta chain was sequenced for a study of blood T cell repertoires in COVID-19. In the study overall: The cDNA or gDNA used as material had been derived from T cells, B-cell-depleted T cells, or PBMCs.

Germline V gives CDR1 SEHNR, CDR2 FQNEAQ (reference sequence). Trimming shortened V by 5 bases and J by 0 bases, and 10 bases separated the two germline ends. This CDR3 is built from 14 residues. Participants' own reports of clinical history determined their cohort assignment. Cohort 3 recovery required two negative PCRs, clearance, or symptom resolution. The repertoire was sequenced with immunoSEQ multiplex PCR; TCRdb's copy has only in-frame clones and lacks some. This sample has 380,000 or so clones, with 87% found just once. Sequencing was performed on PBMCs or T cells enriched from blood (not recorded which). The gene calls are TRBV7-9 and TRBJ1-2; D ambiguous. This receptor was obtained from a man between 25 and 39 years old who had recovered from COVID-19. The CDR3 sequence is CASSPPGTNYGYTF. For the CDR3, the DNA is TGTGCCAGCAGCCCACCGGGGACTAACTATGGCTACACCTTC.